The T cell receptor beta chain described here comes from a study of blood T cell repertoires in COVID-19. Study-level background: Spain, Italy and the United States supplied samples that represented acute and convalescent COVID-19. Sample material is recorded as cDNA or gDNA derived from T cells, B-cell-depleted T cells, or PBMCs.

The V gene's germline CDR1 is KGHSH and CDR2 LQKENI. V lost 1 base and J 1 base, leaving 7 bases between the germline ends. The CDR3 length is 14 residues. Original data processing: Reference gene primer amplification gave nucleated cell count estimates. The assay was immunoSEQ multiplex PCR, and TCRdb's table has in-frame clones only and misses some. V, J and clone size are those of that table, while D and trimming were read from the DNA. This sample has about 190,000 clones, with roughly 84% found just once. Sequenced material: peripheral blood. This rearrangement joins TRBV18 to TRBJ1-1; D uncertain. The clonotype originates from a woman between 40 and 50 years old who had recovered from COVID-19. The CDR3 nucleotides are TGTGCCAGCTCACCACGGGAGGGGAACACTGAAGCTTTCTTT. Amino acid sequence: CASSPREGNTEAFF.